This T cell receptor (beta chain) was sequenced for a study of blood T cells in healthy people across ages. With a J-beta primer mix and a sample-barcoded 5' primer, a second PCR ran about 7 to 12 cycles. A template-switch adaptor with 12 random nucleotides tagged each cDNA molecule. TCRdb called the 5' RACE reads again in MiXCR, with one record for every CDR3 protein. This sample has roughly 1.6 million distinct CDR3 sequences, with about 32% found just once. The germline CDR1 and CDR2 sequences are SGDLS and YYNGEE. The CDR3 has 16 amino acids. Trimming removed 3 bases from V and 5 bases from J, with 17 bases in between. In its sample, this clonotype was seen a few times. Its antigen is undetermined. Findings and caveats of the study: Long-lived donors exceeded aged donors in naive CD4+ cells and diversity. A strong correlation was found between TCR beta diversity and the percentage of naive T cells.

Specimen: blood. The clonotype comes from a woman aged 25 to 39 in good health. This chain links TRBV9 with TRBJ2-2; D might be TRBD1 (6 bases). CDR3 sequence reads: CASSAIRGRTTGELFF. As DNA, the CDR3 is TGTGCCAGCAGCGCCATCAGGGGACGTACGACCGGGGAGCTGTTTTTT.